A single sample gave rise to the 17 T cell receptor beta chains below, sequenced in a study of shared clonotypes between healthy human individuals. Profiling relied on immunoSEQ multiplex PCR, and the TCRdb table lists in-frame clones only, not all of them. This repertoire shows some 2,000,000 clones, almost 96% found once; its top ten account for roughly 0.13%. Source material: naive CD4+ T cells sorted from blood. The subset is: CD45RA+ positively selected. The source of these receptors is a man aged 18 to 29 in good health.

Only one count was recorded for this clone. The rearrangement uses TRBV7-9 and TRBJ2-1; 14 positions match TRBD2. The V and J ends lost 5 bases and 8 bases, in that order; junction bases with no gene match: 8. Germline lookup yields CDR1 SEHNR and CDR2 FQNEAQ (reference sequence). The CDR3 consists of 16 residues. The CDR3 nucleotides are TGTGCCAGCAGCCCCCGACTAGCGGGAGGGACCGATGAGCAGTTCTTC. Amino acid sequence: CASSPRLAGGTDEQFF.

The chain carries TRBV18 and TRBJ2-7; 7 bases line up with TRBD2. The V gene end was trimmed by 0 bases and the J gene end by 3 bases; junction bases not matched to a gene: 5. This CDR3 contains 15 residues. Germline V gene lookup returns CDR1 KGHSH and CDR2 LQKENI. The CDR3 loop is CASSPPGVAGYEQYF. The CDR3 DNA reads as TGTGCCAGCTCACCACCGGGGGTAGCGGGCTACGAGCAGTACTTC.

The chain combines TRBV6-1 with TRBJ1-5; D is possibly TRBD1 (5 bases). CDR1 and CDR2 from the germline V gene are MNHNS and SASEGT. This CDR3 is built from 14 residues. V was clipped by 1 base and J by 10 bases, with 14 bases between them. The CDR3: CASSEVWGLQPQHF. Written as DNA, the CDR3 is TGTGCCAGCAGTGAAGTTTGGGGCCTCCAACCCCAGCATTTT.

This clone was detected only once. The CDR3 DNA sequence: TGTGCCAGCAGCGTAGCAGCTAGCGGCCCCTACGAGCAGTACTTC. Its translation: CASSVAASGPYEQYF. V usage is TRBV9 and J usage is TRBJ2-7; the match to TRBD2 covers 7 bases. J was trimmed by 2 bases and V by 0 bases; bases with no gene match: 5. The CDR3 has 15 amino acids. Per germline, CDR1 SGDLS and CDR2 YYNGEE.

This chain links TRBV18 with TRBJ2-1; TRBD1 might be the D (5 bases). CDR1 and CDR2 from the germline V gene are KGHSH and LQKENI. This CDR3 region has 16 residues. The V gene lost 2 bases and the J gene lost 2 bases, with 13 bases spanning the gap. The CDR3 here is CASSPRSRVAYNEQFF. In DNA form, the CDR3 reads TGTGCCAGCTCACCAAGGAGCAGGGTTGCCTACAATGAGCAGTTCTTC.

The chain links TRBV28 to TRBJ1-6; D call uncertain. V was shortened by 4 bases and J by 9 bases, with 7 bases between the two germline ends. The CDR3 is 12 amino acids. Germline CDR1 is MDHEN and CDR2 is SYDVKM. This chain's CDR3 is CASSSPVSPLHF. The DNA of the CDR3 is TGTGCCAGCAGTTCCCCAGTTTCACCCCTCCACTTT. Supplemented by reference TRBV28 and TRBJ1-6, the full variable domain reads DVKVTQSSRYLVKRTGEKVFLECVQDMDHENMFWYRQDPGLGLRLIYFSYDVKMKEKGDIPEGYSVSREKKERFSLILESASTNQTSMYLCASSSPVSPLHFGNGTRLTVT.

The chain combines TRBV7-9 with TRBJ1-6; a possible D gene is TRBD1 (5 bases). Trimming removed 4 bases at V and 9 bases at J, with 10 bases between. Germline CDR1 SEHNR, CDR2 FQNEAQ (reference sequence). This CDR3 is 13 amino acids long. The CDR3 reads CASSWGYGSPLHF. The CDR3 DNA sequence: TGTGCCAGCAGCTGGGGGTACGGTTCACCCCTCCACTTT.

The chain links TRBV5-1 to TRBJ2-7; a weak D match, TRBD1 (6 bases). The V end was cut by 2 bases, the J end by 1 base, with 13 bases between. In germline, CDR1 is SGHRS, CDR2 YFSETQ. The CDR3 consists of 15 residues. CDR3 sequence reads: CASSFTQGRSYEQYF. Here the CDR3 DNA reads TGCGCCAGCAGCTTCACACAGGGACGTTCCTACGAGCAGTACTTC.

This sequence joins TRBV28 and TRBJ2-2; unclear D gene. Trimming removed 1 base from V and 2 bases from J, with 11 bases in between. Germline-derived CDR1 and CDR2 are MDHEN and SYDVKM. The CDR3 runs 16 residues. The CDR3 DNA is TGTGCCAGCAGTTTATTATGGACGGATAACACCGGGGAGCTGTTTTTT. It encodes CASSLLWTDNTGELFF.

This clone was detected once. The chain has TRBV14 and TRBJ2-1; weak D call: TRBD1 (6 bases). Germline assignment: CDR1 SGHDN and CDR2 FVKESK. The germline V and J ends were trimmed by 4 bases and 6 bases, with 10 bases remaining between them. The CDR3 is 13 residues long. This chain's CDR3 is CASSRTGSNEQFF. CDR3 in DNA: TGTGCCAGCAGCCGAACAGGGTCCAATGAGCAGTTCTTC.

The chain has TRBV6-5 and TRBJ1-5, with D tentatively TRBD1 (6 bases). This CDR3 is 13 amino acids long. Germline CDR1 is MNHEY and CDR2 is SVGAGI. V shed 8 bases and J shed 3 bases, with 11 bases lying between them. The CDR3: CASGGGYNQPQHF. DNA of the CDR3: TGTGCCAGCGGGGGGGGCTACAATCAGCCCCAGCATTTT.

The CDR3 spells CASRQTGGESPLHF. The CDR3 DNA reads TGTGCCAGCAGACAGACAGGGGGAGAATCACCCCTCCACTTT. The chain has TRBV25-1 and TRBJ1-6; 9 nucleotides agree with TRBD1. Trimming took 6 bases from V and 10 from J; bases not matched to a gene: 7. The CDR3 is 14 residues long. Germline V CDR1 and CDR2: MGHDK, SYGVNS.

Remarks on this clone: Other nucleotide sequences from this sample produce the same CDR3. V usage is TRBV27 and J usage is TRBJ2-7; no clear D gene. V dropped 3 bases and J dropped 6 bases, with 3 bases sitting between them. The CDR3 runs to 10 residues. Germline CDR1 reads MNHEY; CDR2 reads SMNVEV (reference sequence). CDR3 sequence (DNA): TGTGCCAGCAGTTTCTCCGAGCAGTACTTC. Translation: CASSFSEQYF.

The gene calls are TRBV18 and TRBJ2-1, with D tentatively TRBD1 or TRBD2 (5 bases each). CDR3 size: 17 residues. The V end lost 3 bases, the J end lost 8 bases, and 23 bases lay between the germline ends. From germline, CDR1 is KGHSH and CDR2 LQKENI. Written as DNA, the CDR3 is TGTGCCAGCTCACCCCTGGGAGCAGGGATACGTATCGATGAGCAGTTCTTC. Its translation: CASSPLGAGIRIDEQFF.

This rearrangement joins TRBV7-8 to TRBJ1-2; D unclear. This CDR3 is built from 13 residues. CDR1 is SGHVS, CDR2 FQNEAQ, per germline. Trimming pared 1 base from V and 7 bases from J, leaving 10 bases between. The CDR3 DNA reads TGTGCCAGCAGCTTAGGAAGGGTACTTGGCTACACCTTC. Its translation is CASSLGRVLGYTF.

The chain links TRBV7-9 to TRBJ2-7; D perhaps matches TRBD2 (6 bases). This CDR3 is built from 16 residues. Germline assignment: CDR1 SEHNR and CDR2 FQNEAQ (reference sequence). The V and J ends lost 4 bases and 2 bases respectively, with 18 bases between them. The CDR3: CASSSPGAALTYEQYF. In nucleotides, the CDR3 is TGTGCCAGCAGCTCCCCGGGAGCGGCCCTAACCTACGAGCAGTACTTC.

The rearrangement links TRBV30 to TRBJ1-2, with D possibly matching TRBD1 (5 bases). This CDR3 has 11 amino acids. In germline, CDR1 is GTSNPN, CDR2 SVGIG (reference sequence). V lost 6 bases and J lost 7, with 12 bases in between. The CDR3 sequence is CACRWGGGYTF. The CDR3 region has the DNA TGTGCCTGCCGGTGGGGGGGTGGCTACACCTTC.